A selection of T cell receptor beta chains follows, all from one sample in a study of blood T cells in healthy people across ages. Via MiXCR, TCRdb re-called the 5' RACE reads, giving one row per CDR3 protein. The sample carries over 600,000 distinct CDR3 sequences, roughly three fifths recorded once. The sample taken for sequencing was blood. These TCRs come from a man aged 35-49 years in good health. Both conserved end residues are part of each CDR3. The order of the fields is clone size, J gene, D gene, V gene, CDR3 DNA, CDR3 protein. The D gene is left open where the match is weak. Clone size, where shown, is once, few, many, or a class for clones that have expanded.

. | TRBJ2-1 | TRBD2 | TRBV27 | TGTGCCAGCAGACGCCGTGGACTAGCGGGGGGCACAATCGAGAGCTCCTACAATGAGCAGTTCTTC | CASRRRGLAGGTIESSYNEQFF
. | TRBJ2-1 | . | TRBV2 | TGTGCCAGTCCCCTGAGGCGGGGTGGGGGGTACGAGCAGTTCTTC | CASPLRRGGGYEQFF
. | TRBJ2-4 | . | TRBV4-1 | TGCGCCAGCAGCCAGGGGCAGGAGGGCAAAAACATTCAGTACTTC | CASSQGQEGKNIQYF
. | TRBJ2-3 | . | TRBV7-9 | TGTGCCAGCAGCTTATACGGCGAGGGGGTAACAGATACGCAGTATTTT | CASSLYGEGVTDTQYF
few | TRBJ2-7 | . | TRBV29-1 | TGCAGCGCCGCGACAGGCGGACGAGACGAGCAGTACTTC | CSAATGGRDEQYF
. | TRBJ1-2 | TRBD1 | TRBV7-9 | TGTGCCAGCGCCCTTGGACAGGCCCCGTACTATGGCTACACCTTC | CASALGQAPYYGYTF
. | TRBJ2-1 | TRBD2 | TRBV7-3 | TGTGCCAGCAGCTTATTAGGGACTAGAGGTCCGGATGAGCAGTTCTTC | CASSLLGTRGPDEQFF
. | TRBJ1-6 | . | TRBV6-5 | TGTGCCAGCAGCGTCAGTAGCCATAATTCACCCCTCCACTTT | CASSVSSHNSPLHF
. | TRBJ2-7 | . | TRBV4-3 | TGCGCCAGCAGCCAAGGAAAATCAGGAGGCTACGAGCAGTACTTC | CASSQGKSGGYEQYF
. | TRBJ2-5 | TRBD1 | TRBV5-6 | TGTGCCAGCAGCTTCGAGACAGGGACGAATCTACAAGAGGCCCAGTACTTC | CASSFETGTNLQEAQYF
few | TRBJ2-1 | . | TRBV7-2 | TGTGCCAGCAGCTTCGAGTGGGGGGAGCAGTTCTTC | CASSFEWGEQFF
few | TRBJ2-1 | TRBD1 | TRBV20-1 | TGCAGTGCTAGACTAACAGGGGGGTCCTACAATGAGCAGTTCTTC | CSARLTGGSYNEQFF
. | TRBJ2-7 | TRBD2 | TRBV20-1 | TGCAGTGCTAGCGCGGGAGCGGCGTACAATGAGCAGTACTTC | CSASAGAAYNEQYF
. | TRBJ2-3 | . | TRBV7-9 | TGTGCCAGCAGTTCAGGGGCCACAAGCACAGATACGCAGTATTTT | CASSSGATSTDTQYF
. | TRBJ2-1 | TRBD2 | TRBV12-3/TRBV12-4 | TGTGCCAGCACTGTTAGCGGGGACCTTTACAATGAGCAGTTCTTC | CASTVSGDLYNEQFF
. | TRBJ2-2 | TRBD1 | TRBV3-1 | TGTGCCAGCAGCCACCGGGACAGGTTGGACACCGGGGAGCTGTTTTTT | CASSHRDRLDTGELFF
. | TRBJ2-3 | . | TRBV3-1 | TGTGCCAGCAGCCCCAGGGTGGGAGATACGCAGTATTTT | CASSPRVGDTQYF